This T cell receptor (beta chain) stems from a study of response to subunit inactivated influenza vaccine. General study findings and limits: That few new T cells are recruited by each seasonal influenza vaccination was the authors' suggestion.

TCRdb fed the RT-PCR reads into MiXCR, producing one record per CDR3 protein. The table lists 200,000 to 300,000 distinct CDR3 sequences, 12% of them singletons. On this clonotype itself: As yet, its antigen is unknown.

This CDR3 has 13 amino acids. Per the germline V gene, CDR1 is KGHSH and CDR2 is LQKENI. V lost 2 bases, J lost 3 bases, and 7 bases lay in between. The sequence was obtained from a man aged 50-60 years who received an inactivated influenza vaccine. The material was non-naive T cells sorted from PBMCs, obtained 14 to 15 days before vaccination. The chain links TRBV18 to TRBJ2-5; unclear D gene. Here the CDR3 reads CASSPVPEETQYF. The CDR3 DNA reads TGTGCCAGCTCACCAGTCCCCGAAGAGACCCAGTACTTC.